These 11 T cell receptor beta chains were sequenced from one sample in a study of PD-1 blockade in classical Hodgkin lymphoma. Time point in this sample: newly diagnosed, previously untreated cHL patient sample. CD4+ T cells were purified from thawed PBMCs by magnetic negative selection. Sequenced by immunoSEQ multiplex PCR; TCRdb stores in-frame clones only, minus some. This table has some 23,000 clones, 75% to 95% appearing once. The source material was CD4+ T cells from blood. These receptors originate from a human donor with classical Hodgkin lymphoma.

This chain links TRBV6-5 with TRBJ1-4; D is possibly TRBD1 (5 bases). This CDR3 contains 16 residues. V was trimmed by 0 bases and J by 0 bases, leaving 8 bases between them. Germline V gives CDR1 MNHEY, CDR2 SVGAGI. CDR3 sequence: CASSYSGDATNEKLFF. The CDR3 DNA follows: TGTGCCAGCAGTTACTCGGGGGACGCAACTAATGAAAAACTGTTTTTT.

The chain recombines TRBV6-5 with TRBJ1-4; D call uncertain. Trimming took 5 bases from V and 0 from J, leaving 10 bases between them. Germline lookup yields CDR1 MNHEY and CDR2 SVGAGI. CDR3 length: 15 residues. The CDR3 DNA follows: TGTGCCAGCAGTACCAGGACGGCAACTAATGAAAAACTGTTTTTT. Translated: CASSTRTATNEKLFF.

The chain combines TRBV6-5 with TRBJ2-1, with D possibly TRBD2 on 5 matching bases. Germline assignment: CDR1 MNHEY and CDR2 SVGAGI. V gave up 2 bases and J gave up 4 bases, with 12 bases separating them. This CDR3 has 15 amino acids. CDR3: CASSYGLGVYNEQFF. CDR3 bases: TGTGCCAGCAGTTACGGCCTCGGGGTTTACAATGAGCAGTTCTTC.

Only a few counts were recorded for this clone. J is TRBJ1-1 and V is TRBV29-1; D unresolved. V shed 4 bases and J shed 5 bases, with 8 bases lying between them. The CDR3 runs to 11 residues. Germline V gene sequence: CDR1 SQVTM, CDR2 ANQGSEA. The CDR3 reads CSVVLGTEAFF. In DNA, the CDR3 is TGCAGCGTTGTCCTGGGAACTGAAGCTTTCTTT.

CDR3 DNA sequence: TGCGCCAGCAGCCAAGAAACGGGAAGGGGGACCTCCTACGAGCAGTACTTC. Protein: CASSQETGRGTSYEQYF. J is TRBJ2-7 and V is TRBV4-3, with D tentatively TRBD1 (6 bases). V lost 0 bases, J lost 0 bases, and 15 bases lay in between. The germline CDR1 and CDR2 sequences are LGHNA and YSLEER. The CDR3 length is 17 residues.

The chain is built from TRBV19 and TRBJ2-2, with D uncertain. Deletions cut 4 bases from V and 0 bases from J, with 9 bases between. Germline V CDR1 and CDR2: LNHDA, SQIVND (reference sequence). CDR3 size: 15 residues. The CDR3 loop is CASSTQATNTGELFF. CDR3 nucleotide sequence: TGTGCCAGTAGTACCCAGGCAACGAACACCGGGGAGCTGTTTTTT.

The rearrangement uses TRBV6-1 and TRBJ1-2; D gene unclear. The CDR3 runs to 11 residues. Trimming left V 1 base short and J 8 bases short, with 5 bases between. Germline loops: CDR1 MNHNS, CDR2 SASEGT. CDR3 region: CASSEVLGYTF. DNA for the CDR3: TGTGCCAGCAGTGAAGTGCTCGGCTACACCTTC.

In this sample, this clone turned up once. The gene calls are TRBV15 and TRBJ2-5; D unresolved. The CDR3 loop spans 17 amino acids. Germline V gene sequence: CDR1 LNHNV, CDR2 YYDKDF (reference sequence). The ends were cut back, 4 bases at V and 5 bases at J, with 23 bases in the middle. This chain's CDR3 is CATSKPPLALLKETQYF. As DNA, the CDR3 is TGTGCCACCAGCAAGCCTCCCTTAGCATTGTTAAAGGAGACCCAGTACTTC.

The chain uses TRBV4-3 and TRBJ2-3; D perhaps matches TRBD2 (5 bases). Between the trimmed V and J ends, which lost 0 bases and 2 bases, there was a span of 9 bases. Germline lookup yields CDR1 LGHNA and CDR2 YSLEER. The CDR3 contains 15 residues. CDR3 DNA: TGCGCCAGCAGCCAAGAACGGGGAATCACAGATACGCAGTATTTT. It specifies CASSQERGITDTQYF.

The chain employs TRBV6-5 and TRBJ2-5; D may be TRBD1 or TRBD2 (6 bases each). The J call may be incorrect, as the DNA end agrees better with TRBJ2-7. In germline, CDR1 is MNHEY, CDR2 SVGAGI. The CDR3 loop spans 15 amino acids. DNA for the CDR3: TGTGCCAGCAGTTACTCGAGGGGGGTAGTCCACGAGCAGTACTTC. It encodes CASSYSRGVVHEQYF.

The chain joins TRBV6-5 to TRBJ1-4; 7 nucleotides align to TRBD1. Per germline, CDR1 MNHEY and CDR2 SVGAGI. Germline trimming cut 4 bases from V and 0 bases from J; bases unmatched to any gene: 5. CDR3 length equals 16 residues. The CDR3 sequence is CASSSGQPATNEKLFF. DNA for the CDR3: TGTGCCAGCAGTTCGGGACAGCCTGCAACTAATGAAAAACTGTTTTTT.